The clone carrying this TCR beta chain showed up just a few times. As yet, its antigen is unknown. The data originate from a study of CD8 T cells in Susac syndrome. An amount of RNA that ranged from roughly 0.5 to 1 ug was reverse transcribed with random hexamers. Amplification of TCR beta CDR3 was carried out by immunoSEQ multiplex PCR, which covered 54 Vbeta and 13 Jbeta segments. TCRdb redid the calling of the immunoSEQ multiplex PCR reads with MiXCR, one entry per CDR3 protein. This sample has some 450,000 distinct CDR3 sequences, with around 85% found just once. The CDR3 covers 15 residues. Deletions cut 0 bases from V and 0 bases from J, with 6 bases between. The V gene's germline CDR1 is MNHNY and CDR2 SVGAGI (reference sequence). The study, taken as a whole, reports: The study admitted that it had a relatively small number of individuals in its TCR sequencing and HLA analysis.

Negative isolation was used for CD8+ and CD4+ T cells, and FACS enrichment was applied to TEMRA cells. The genes are TRBV6-6 and TRBJ2-1; D gene ambiguous. The sample taken for sequencing was CD8+ T cells from PBMCs. The clonotype was recovered from a human donor with multiple sclerosis. CDR3 sequence: CASSYSQGSYNEQFF. The CDR3 nucleotides read TGTGCCAGCAGTTACTCGCAAGGCTCCTACAATGAGCAGTTCTTC.